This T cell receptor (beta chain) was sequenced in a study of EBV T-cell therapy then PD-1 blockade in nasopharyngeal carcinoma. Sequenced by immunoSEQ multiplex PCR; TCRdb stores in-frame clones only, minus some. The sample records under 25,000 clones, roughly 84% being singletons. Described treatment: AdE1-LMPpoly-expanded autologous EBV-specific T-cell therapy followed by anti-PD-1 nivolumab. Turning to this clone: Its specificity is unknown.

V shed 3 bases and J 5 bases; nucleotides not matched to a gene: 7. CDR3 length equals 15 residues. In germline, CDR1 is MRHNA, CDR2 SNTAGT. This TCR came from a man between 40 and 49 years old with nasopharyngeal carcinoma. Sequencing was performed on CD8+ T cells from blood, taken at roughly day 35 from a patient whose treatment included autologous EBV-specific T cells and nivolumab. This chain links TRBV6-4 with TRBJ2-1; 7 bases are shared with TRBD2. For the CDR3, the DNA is TGTGCCAGCAGTGAAGGTCTGGGGGGGAACAATGAGCAGTTCTTC. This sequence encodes CASSEGLGGNNEQFF.